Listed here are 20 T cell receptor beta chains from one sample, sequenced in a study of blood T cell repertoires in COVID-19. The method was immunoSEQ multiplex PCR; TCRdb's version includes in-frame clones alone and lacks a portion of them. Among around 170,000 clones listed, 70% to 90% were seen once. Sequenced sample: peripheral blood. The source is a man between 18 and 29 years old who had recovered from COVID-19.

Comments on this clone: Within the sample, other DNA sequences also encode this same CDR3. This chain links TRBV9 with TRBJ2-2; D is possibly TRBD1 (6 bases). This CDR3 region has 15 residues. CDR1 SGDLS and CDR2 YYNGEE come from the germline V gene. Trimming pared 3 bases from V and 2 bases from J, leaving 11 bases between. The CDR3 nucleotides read TGTGCCAGCAGCGCCTCCGGGACAAACACCGGGGAGCTGTTTTTT. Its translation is CASSASGTNTGELFF.

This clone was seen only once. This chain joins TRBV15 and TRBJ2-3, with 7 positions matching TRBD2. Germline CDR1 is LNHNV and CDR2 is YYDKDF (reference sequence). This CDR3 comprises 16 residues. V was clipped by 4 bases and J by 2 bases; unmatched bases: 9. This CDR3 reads CATSTGGGFHTDTQYF. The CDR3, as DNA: TGTGCCACCAGCACGGGGGGAGGGTTCCACACAGATACGCAGTATTTT. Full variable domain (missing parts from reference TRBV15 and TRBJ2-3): DAMVIQNPRYQVTQFGKPVTLSCSQTLNHNVMYWYQQKSSQAPKLLFHYYDKDFNNEADTPDNFQSRRPNTSFCFLDIRSPGLGDTAMYLCATSTGGGFHTDTQYFGPGTRLTVL.

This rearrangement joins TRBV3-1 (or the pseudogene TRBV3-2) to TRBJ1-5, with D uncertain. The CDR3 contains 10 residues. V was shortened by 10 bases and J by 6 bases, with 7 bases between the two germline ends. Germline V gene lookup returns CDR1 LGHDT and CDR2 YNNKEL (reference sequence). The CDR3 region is CATMAQPQHF. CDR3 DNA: TGTGCCACCATGGCTCAGCCCCAGCATTTT.

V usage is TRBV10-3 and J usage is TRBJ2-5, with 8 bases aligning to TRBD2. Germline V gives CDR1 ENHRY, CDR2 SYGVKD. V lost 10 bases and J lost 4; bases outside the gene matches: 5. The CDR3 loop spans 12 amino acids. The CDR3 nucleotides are TGTGCCACGGGGGGGATAGGAGAGACCCAGTACTTC. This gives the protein CATGGIGETQYF.

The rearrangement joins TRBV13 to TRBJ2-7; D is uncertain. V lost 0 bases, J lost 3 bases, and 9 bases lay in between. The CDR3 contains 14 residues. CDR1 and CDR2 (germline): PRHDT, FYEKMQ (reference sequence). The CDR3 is CASSLGYSYYEQYF. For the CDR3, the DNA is TGTGCCAGCAGCTTAGGGTACAGTTACTACGAGCAGTACTTC.

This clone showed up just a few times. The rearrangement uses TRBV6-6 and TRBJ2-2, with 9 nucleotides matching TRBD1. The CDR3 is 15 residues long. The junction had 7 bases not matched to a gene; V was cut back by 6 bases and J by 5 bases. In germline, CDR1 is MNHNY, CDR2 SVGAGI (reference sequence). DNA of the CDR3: TGTGCCAGCAGGGAAAACAGGGGGCGGACCGGGGAGCTGTTTTTT. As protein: CASRENRGRTGELFF.

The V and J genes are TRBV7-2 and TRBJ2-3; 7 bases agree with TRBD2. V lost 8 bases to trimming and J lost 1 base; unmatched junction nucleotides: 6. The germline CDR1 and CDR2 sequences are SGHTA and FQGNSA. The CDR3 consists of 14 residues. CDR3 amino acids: CASRRLAGTDTQYF. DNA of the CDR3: TGTGCCAGCCGCCGGCTAGCGGGCACAGATACGCAGTATTTT.

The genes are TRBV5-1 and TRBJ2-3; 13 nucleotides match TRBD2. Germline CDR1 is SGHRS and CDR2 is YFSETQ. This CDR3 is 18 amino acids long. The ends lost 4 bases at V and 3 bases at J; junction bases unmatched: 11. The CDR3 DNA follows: TGCGCCAGCAGCGGTACAGGACTAGCGGGAGACAGGACAGATACGCAGTATTTT. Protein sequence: CASSGTGLAGDRTDTQYF.

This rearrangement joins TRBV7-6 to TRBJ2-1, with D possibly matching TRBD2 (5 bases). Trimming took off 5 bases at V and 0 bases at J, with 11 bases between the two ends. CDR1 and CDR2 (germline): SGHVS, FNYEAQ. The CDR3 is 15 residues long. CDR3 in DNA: TGTGCCAGCAGCAGCGGTGGGAGCTCCTACAATGAGCAGTTCTTC. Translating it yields CASSSGGSSYNEQFF.

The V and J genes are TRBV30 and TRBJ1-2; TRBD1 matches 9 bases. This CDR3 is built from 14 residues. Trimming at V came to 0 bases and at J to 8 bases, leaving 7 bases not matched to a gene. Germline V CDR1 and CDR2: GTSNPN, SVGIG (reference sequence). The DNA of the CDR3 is TGTGCCTGGAGTGTAGGGACAGGGAGGAGAGGCTACACCTTC. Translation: CAWSVGTGRRGYTF.

The CDR3: CASSPGTSSSYEQYF. CDR3 sequence (DNA): TGTGCCAGCAGCCCGGGGACTAGCAGCTCCTACGAGCAGTACTTC. The chain carries TRBV11-3 and TRBJ2-7; 9 bases are a match to TRBD2. This CDR3 is 15 amino acids long. J gave up 0 bases and V 5 bases, and 5 bases lay outside the gene matches. In germline, CDR1 is SGHNT, CDR2 YENEEA. Variable domain in full (rest from reference TRBV11-3 and TRBJ2-7): EAGVVQSPRYKIIEKKQPVAFWCNPISGHNTLYWYLQNLGQGPELLIRYENEEAVDDSQLPKDRFSAERLKGVDSTLKIQPAELGDSAVYLCASSPGTSSSYEQYFGPGTRLTVT.

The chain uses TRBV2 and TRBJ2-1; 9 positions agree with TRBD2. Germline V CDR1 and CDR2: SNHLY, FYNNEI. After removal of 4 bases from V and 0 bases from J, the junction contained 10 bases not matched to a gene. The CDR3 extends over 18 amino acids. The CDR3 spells CASSGQAGGLSSYNEQFF. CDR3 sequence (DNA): TGTGCCAGCAGTGGACAGGCGGGAGGGTTAAGCTCCTACAATGAGCAGTTCTTC.

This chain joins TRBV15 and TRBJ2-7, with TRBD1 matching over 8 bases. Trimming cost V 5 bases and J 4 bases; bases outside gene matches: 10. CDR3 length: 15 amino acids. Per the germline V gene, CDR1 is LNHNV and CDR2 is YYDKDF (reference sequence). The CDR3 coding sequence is TGTGCCACCAGCTCCGCCCGGGACAGGCAGTACGAGCAGTACTTC. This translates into CATSSARDRQYEQYF.

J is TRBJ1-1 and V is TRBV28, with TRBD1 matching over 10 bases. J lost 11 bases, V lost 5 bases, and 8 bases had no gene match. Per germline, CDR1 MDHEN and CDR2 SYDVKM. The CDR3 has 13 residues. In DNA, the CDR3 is TGTGCCAGCAGTGCACCGGGACAGGGGAGGGCTTTCTTT. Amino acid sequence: CASSAPGQGRAFF.

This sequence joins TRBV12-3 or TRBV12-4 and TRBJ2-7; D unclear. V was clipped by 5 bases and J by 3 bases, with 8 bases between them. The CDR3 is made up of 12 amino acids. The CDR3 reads CASSPGFYEQYF. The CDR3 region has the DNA TGTGCCAGCAGTCCCGGGTTCTACGAGCAGTACTTC.

This CDR3 reads CASSYRGVYEQYF. CDR3 nucleotides: TGTGCCAGCAGTTATCGGGGGGTCTACGAGCAGTACTTC. The chain couples TRBV6-5 to TRBJ2-7, with 7 bases aligning to TRBD2. The V segment lost 3 bases and the J segment 3 bases; nucleotides outside the gene matches: 2. Per the germline V gene, CDR1 is MNHEY and CDR2 is SVGAGI. The CDR3 extends over 13 amino acids.

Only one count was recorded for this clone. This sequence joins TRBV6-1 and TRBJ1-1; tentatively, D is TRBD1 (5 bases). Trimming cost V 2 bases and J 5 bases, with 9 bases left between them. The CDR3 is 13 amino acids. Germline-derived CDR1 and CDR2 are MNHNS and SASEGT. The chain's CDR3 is CASSEWQGTEAFF. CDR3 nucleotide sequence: TGTGCCAGCAGTGAATGGCAGGGAACTGAAGCTTTCTTT.

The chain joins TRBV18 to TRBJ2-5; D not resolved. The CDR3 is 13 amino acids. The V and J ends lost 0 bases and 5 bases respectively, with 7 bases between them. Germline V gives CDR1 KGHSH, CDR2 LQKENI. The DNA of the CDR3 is TGTGCCAGCTCACCACCGAATACTGAGACCCAGTACTTC. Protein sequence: CASSPPNTETQYF.

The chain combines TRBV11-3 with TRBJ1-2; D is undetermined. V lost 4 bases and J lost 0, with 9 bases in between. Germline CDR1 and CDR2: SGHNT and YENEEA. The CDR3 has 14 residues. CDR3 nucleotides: TGTGCCAGCAGCTGGAAGGGAGCTAACTATGGCTACACCTTC. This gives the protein CASSWKGANYGYTF.

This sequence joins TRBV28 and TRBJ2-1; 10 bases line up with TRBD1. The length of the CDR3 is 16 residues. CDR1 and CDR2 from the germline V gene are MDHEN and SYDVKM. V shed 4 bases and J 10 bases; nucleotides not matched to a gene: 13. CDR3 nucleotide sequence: TGTGCCAGCAGTTCGGGACAGGGGTTCCTATCACGGGAGCAGTTCTTC. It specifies CASSSGQGFLSREQFF.